Listed below are T cell receptor beta chains from one sample, sequenced in a study of cytomegalovirus exposure and HLA in healthy donors. Only in-frame clones appear in the TCRdb table, and some are missing; sequencing was by immunoSEQ multiplex PCR. The repertoire holds 65,000 to 90,000 clones, with just over 85% as singletons. Sequences were obtained from PBMCs. Source of these receptors: a woman in her 30s in good health and CMV-seronegative. CDR3s include the opening cysteine and the closing phenylalanine or tryptophan. Size is omitted from some rows. Given values are once, few, many or a class for expanded clones.

size,J,V,CDR3
once,TRBJ1-3,TRBV13,CASSLGAGVTGNTIYF
-,TRBJ2-2,TRBV5-1,CASSLVSGVTGELFF
-,TRBJ2-5,TRBV7-9,CASSPRGPETQYF
-,TRBJ2-7,TRBV11-2,CASSLAGGTSYEQYF
-,TRBJ2-3,TRBV19,CASRLLAGGSDTQYF
-,TRBJ2-2,TRBV9,CASRWQGATGELFF
-,TRBJ1-1,TRBV9,CASSFTDNTEAFF
-,TRBJ1-2,TRBV7-2,CASSPQTGNYGYTF
-,TRBJ2-7,TRBV15,CATSRVGAGEQYF
once,TRBJ1-1,TRBV9,CASSVGQLNTEAFF
-,TRBJ2-1,TRBV7-8,CASSFGSGAYNEQFF
-,TRBJ1-4,TRBV25-1,CASSEYRGGNEKLFF
-,TRBJ1-3,TRBV18,CASSPPDRGLKFSGNTIYF
-,TRBJ2-3,TRBV13,CASSLITSAATDTQYF
-,TRBJ2-7,TRBV18,CASSPTSGRVYEQYF
-,TRBJ2-2,TRBV9,CASSVDSGRTGELFF
once,TRBJ2-2,TRBV9,CASSVGSEGEGTGELFF
-,TRBJ2-2,TRBV6-6,CASSYGRTTGELFF
few,TRBJ1-3,TRBV10-2,CASSGQGADIYF
once,TRBJ2-7,TRBV28,CASSFKGGAAYSYEQYF
-,TRBJ1-1,TRBV9,CASSVAPGNTEAFF
-,TRBJ2-2,TRBV6-6,CASSYLATGELFF
-,TRBJ2-7,TRBV5-4,CASSLGRGGAYEQYF
once,TRBJ2-7,TRBV7-6,CASSGGQAYEQYF
-,TRBJ1-1,TRBV6-1,CASRGLQGLGAFF
once,TRBJ2-3,TRBV13,CASSQRWGLAARTDTQYF
-,TRBJ1-1,TRBV5-4,CASSLEGHRGVEAFF
-,TRBJ2-3,TRBV5-4,CASSSRLGVPDTQYF
-,TRBJ1-2,TRBV6-4,CASSDSSGTGELNF
-,TRBJ2-1,TRBV7-9,CASSLGEREGQFF
-,TRBJ2-7,TRBV5-1,CASTLTGGGAYEQYF
-,TRBJ2-7,TRBV9,CASSPLQTPTGEQYF
few,TRBJ2-7,TRBV5-4,CASSYHPGEQYF
-,TRBJ2-2,TRBV27,CASYSNRGTGELFF
-,TRBJ2-5,TRBV19,CASSMTGLEETQYF
-,TRBJ2-5,TRBV19,CASSAGTSYQETQYF
-,TRBJ2-7,TRBV10-3,CASADRVSYEQYF
-,TRBJ1-4,TRBV18,CASSPPEGRNEKLFF
-,TRBJ1-1,TRBV7-9,CASSLQGVRAEAFF
-,TRBJ2-3,TRBV5-1,CASSPPGTSGRPDTQYF
-,TRBJ2-3,TRBV19,CASSMGLATDTQYF
-,TRBJ2-2,TRBV9,CASSVPGTGSGLFF
few,TRBJ2-7,TRBV4-2,CASSLDRTSSGEQYF
-,TRBJ2-5,TRBV19,CASSPGGRYQETQYF
-,TRBJ1-5,TRBV28,CASSLYGQGHVQPQHF
-,TRBJ2-3,TRBV4-1,CASSQGGRVADTQYF
few,TRBJ1-4,TRBV28,CASRTGGANEKLFF
-,TRBJ2-7,TRBV28,CASSLLTYEQYF
once,TRBJ1-4,TRBV20-1,CGGGVAEKLFF
-,TRBJ2-7,TRBV2,CASTFRGEQYF
-,TRBJ2-7,TRBV11-2,CASSSGLAGGYEQYF
-,TRBJ2-7,TRBV19,CASTVREGNEQYF
-,TRBJ2-5,TRBV15,CATSRGDSPQETQYF
-,TRBJ2-7,TRBV6-6,CASSAGTGGGYEQYF